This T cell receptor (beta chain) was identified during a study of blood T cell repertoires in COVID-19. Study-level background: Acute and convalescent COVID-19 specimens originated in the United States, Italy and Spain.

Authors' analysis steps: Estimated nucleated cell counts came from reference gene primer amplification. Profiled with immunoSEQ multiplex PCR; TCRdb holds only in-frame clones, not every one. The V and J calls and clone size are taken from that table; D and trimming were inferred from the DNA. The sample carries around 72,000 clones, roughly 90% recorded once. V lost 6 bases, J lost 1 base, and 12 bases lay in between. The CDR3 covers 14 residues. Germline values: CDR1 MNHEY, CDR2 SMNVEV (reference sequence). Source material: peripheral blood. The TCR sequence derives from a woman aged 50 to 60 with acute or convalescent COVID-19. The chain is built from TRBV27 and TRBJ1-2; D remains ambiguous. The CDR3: CASSPQTGNYGYTF. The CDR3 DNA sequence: TGTGCCAGCAGCCCCCAGACGGGTAACTATGGCTACACCTTC.